The rows below give T cell receptor beta chains drawn from one sample of a study of response to subunit inactivated influenza vaccine. TCRdb processed the RT-PCR reads anew with MiXCR; each CDR3 protein has one entry. This table has about 650,000 distinct CDR3 sequences, less than 15% appearing once. Sequenced here: PBMCs from blood, sampled 14 to 15 days before vaccination. The receptors originated from a man between 50 and 59 years old who received an inactivated influenza vaccine. The CDR3 runs from the conserved cysteine through the conserved F or W. Fields, in order: CDR3 length, D gene, V gene, CDR3 protein. The D gene is left open where the match is weak.

15 TRBD2 TRBV7-3 CASSLREGGTDTQYF
18 TRBD1 TRBV5-5 CASSRQRQGRSSGNTIYF
15 . TRBV10-3 CAISFSGDSSYEQYF
15 . TRBV9 CASSTVGSPNTEAFF
11 . TRBV29-1 CSVVTRGEQYF
15 . TRBV6-5 CASSYSGGGTDTQYF
13 TRBD1 TRBV6-1 CASLQGWNTEAFF
14 . TRBV20-1 CSARPTQGTGGYTF
15 TRBD2 TRBV7-2 CASSFFPGGNNEQFF
15 TRBD1 TRBV7-9 CASGERDRANYGYTF
12 . TRBV5-1 CASSRVDQEQYF
15 . TRBV5-6 CASSLLRDRTYEQYF
14 . TRBV7-9 CASSLDLAADTQYF
14 TRBD1 TRBV20-1 CSARGQGGFGTQYF
16 . TRBV9 CAISAQTGARTGELFF
13 . TRBV30 CAWNFEGAYEQYF
15 . TRBV2 CASSGSTVWNQPQHF
15 TRBD2 TRBV7-2 CASSALAATYNEQFF
15 . TRBV7-2 CASSQSSASYNEQFF
21 TRBD2 TRBV12-5 CASGSTTATSGPLPETGELFF
15 . TRBV20-1 CSARPDKLPSEKLFF
15 TRBD2 TRBV6-2/TRBV6-3 CASSRLALTQETQYF
12 . TRBV7-2 CASSLVVDTQYF
16 . TRBV5-1 CASSLAGRTQDGTQYF
14 TRBD1 TRBV2 CASSKDRAQETQYF
15 . TRBV4-1 CASSQGGYVQETQYF
12 . TRBV29-1 CSVSNAGYEQYF
15 TRBD1 TRBV7-9 CASRDDRANTGELFF
16 . TRBV19 CASSTLRRGAQETQYF
15 . TRBV4-3 CASSQDFAFPGELFF
12 . TRBV11-2 CASSLDGTEAFF
14 . TRBV2 CASSEALRAKPQHF
13 . TRBV5-5 CASSLETLDTQYF
14 TRBD2 TRBV5-1 CASSPGTTHNEQFF